This TCR beta chain is drawn from a study of blood T cells in healthy people across ages. This clonotype appeared a few times. Antigen specificity is unknown. Findings and caveats of the study: Because sorting was not performed, PBMCs prevented conclusive naive versus antigen-experienced comparison. Aged donors had fewer naive CD4+ cells and lower diversity than long-lived donors.

For the second PCR, which ran for about 7 to 12 cycles, a sample-barcoded 5' primer and a J-beta primer mix were used. A 12-random-nucleotide template-switch adaptor tagged each cDNA molecule. Sequencing recovered at least 3 million CDR3-containing paired-end reads from each sample. TCRdb re-derived calls from the 5' RACE reads in MiXCR, one entry per CDR3 protein. The sample records about 1,500,000 distinct CDR3 sequences, 40% to 50% being singletons. V was shortened by 6 bases and J by 2 bases, with 14 bases between the two germline ends. Germline assignment: CDR1 DFQATT and CDR2 SNEGSKA (reference sequence). The CDR3 is 13 amino acids.

The rearrangement links TRBV20-1 to TRBJ2-7; D may be TRBD2 (5 bases). The sample comprised blood. The source of this sequence is a woman between 18 and 29 years old in good health. The CDR3 coding sequence is TGCAGTGCGCCCGGAGGATCCACCTACGAGCAGTACTTC. This sequence encodes CSAPGGSTYEQYF.